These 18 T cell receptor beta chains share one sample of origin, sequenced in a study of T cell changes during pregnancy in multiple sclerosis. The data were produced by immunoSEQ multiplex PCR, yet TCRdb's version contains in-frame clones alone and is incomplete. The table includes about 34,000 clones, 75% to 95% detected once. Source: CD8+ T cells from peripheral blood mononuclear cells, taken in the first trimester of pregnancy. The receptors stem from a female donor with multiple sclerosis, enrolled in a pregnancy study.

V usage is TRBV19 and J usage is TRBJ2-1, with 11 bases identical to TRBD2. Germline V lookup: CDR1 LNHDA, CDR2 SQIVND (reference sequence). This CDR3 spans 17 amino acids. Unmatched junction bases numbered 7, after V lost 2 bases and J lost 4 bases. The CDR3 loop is CASSITGLADIYNEQFF. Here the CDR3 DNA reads TGTGCCAGTAGTATAACGGGACTAGCGGACATATACAATGAGCAGTTCTTC.

The CDR3 reads CAVLDRGNTGELFF. The CDR3 DNA sequence: TGTGCCGTACTGGACAGGGGAAACACCGGGGAGCTGTTTTTT. The chain combines TRBV2 with TRBJ2-2, with 9 nucleotides matching TRBD1. J lost 2 bases, V lost 11 bases, and 6 bases had no gene match. The CDR3 is 14 amino acids. The V gene's germline CDR1 is SNHLY and CDR2 FYNNEI.

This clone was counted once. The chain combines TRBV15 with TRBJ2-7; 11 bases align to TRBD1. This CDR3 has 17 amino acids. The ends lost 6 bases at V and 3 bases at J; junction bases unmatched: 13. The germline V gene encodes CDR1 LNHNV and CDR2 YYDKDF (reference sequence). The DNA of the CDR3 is TGTGCCACCAGGCGTATTAGTTCGGGACAGGGGGGCTACGAGCAGTACTTC. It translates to CATRRISSGQGGYEQYF.

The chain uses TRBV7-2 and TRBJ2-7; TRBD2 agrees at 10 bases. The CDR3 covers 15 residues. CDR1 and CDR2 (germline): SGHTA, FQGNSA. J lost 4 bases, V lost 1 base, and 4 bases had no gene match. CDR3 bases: TGTGCCAGCAGCTTAGTTAGTAGCGGGAGGTACGAGCAGTACTTC. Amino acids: CASSLVSSGRYEQYF.

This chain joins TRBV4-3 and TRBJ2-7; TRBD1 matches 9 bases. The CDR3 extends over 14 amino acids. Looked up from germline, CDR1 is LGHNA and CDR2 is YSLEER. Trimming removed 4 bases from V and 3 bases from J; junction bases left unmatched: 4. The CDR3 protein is CASSPGQGVYEQYF. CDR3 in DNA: TGCGCCAGCAGCCCGGGACAGGGTGTCTACGAGCAGTACTTC.

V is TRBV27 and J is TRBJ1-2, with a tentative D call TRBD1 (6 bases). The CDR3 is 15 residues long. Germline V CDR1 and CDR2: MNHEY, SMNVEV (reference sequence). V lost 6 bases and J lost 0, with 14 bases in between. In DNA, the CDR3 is TGTGCCAGCAGAACAAAGGACAGACCTAACTATGGCTACACCTTC. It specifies CASRTKDRPNYGYTF.

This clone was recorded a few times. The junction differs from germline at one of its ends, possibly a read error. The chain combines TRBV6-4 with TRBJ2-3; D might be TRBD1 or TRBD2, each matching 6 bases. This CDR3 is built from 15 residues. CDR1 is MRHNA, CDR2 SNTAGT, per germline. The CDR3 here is CASSDSGAGVDTQYF. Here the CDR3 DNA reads TGTGCCAGCAGCGACTCGGGGGCCGGCGTAGATACGCAGTATTTT.

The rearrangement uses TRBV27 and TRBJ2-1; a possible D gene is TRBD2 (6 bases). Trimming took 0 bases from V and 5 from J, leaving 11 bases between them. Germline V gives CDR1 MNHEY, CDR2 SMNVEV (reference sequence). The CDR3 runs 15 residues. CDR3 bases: TGTGCCAGCAGTTTATCGTCTAGCGAGAACAATGAGCAGTTCTTC. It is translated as CASSLSSSENNEQFF.

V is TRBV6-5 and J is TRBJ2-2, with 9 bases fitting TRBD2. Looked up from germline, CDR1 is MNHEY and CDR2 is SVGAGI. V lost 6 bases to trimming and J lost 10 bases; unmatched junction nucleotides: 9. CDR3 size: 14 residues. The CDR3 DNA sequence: TGTGCCAGCAGGCCCGGGACTAGCAGTGAGGAGCTGTTTTTT. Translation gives CASRPGTSSEELFF.

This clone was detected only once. The CDR3 spells CASSQEGYSTDTQYF. The CDR3 DNA reads TGCGCCAGCAGCCAAGAGGGCTATAGCACAGATACGCAGTATTTT. V and J are TRBV4-3 and TRBJ2-3; unclear D gene. Germline V CDR1 and CDR2: LGHNA, YSLEER. V dropped 0 bases and J dropped 0 bases, with 7 bases sitting between them. The CDR3 is 15 amino acids.

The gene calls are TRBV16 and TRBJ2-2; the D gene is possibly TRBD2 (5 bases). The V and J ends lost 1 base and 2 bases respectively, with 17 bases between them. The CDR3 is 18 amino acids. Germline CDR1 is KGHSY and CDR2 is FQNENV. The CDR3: CASSQFRDSPGNTGELFF. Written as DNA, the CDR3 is TGTGCCAGCAGCCAATTCAGAGACTCCCCGGGAAACACCGGGGAGCTGTTTTTT.

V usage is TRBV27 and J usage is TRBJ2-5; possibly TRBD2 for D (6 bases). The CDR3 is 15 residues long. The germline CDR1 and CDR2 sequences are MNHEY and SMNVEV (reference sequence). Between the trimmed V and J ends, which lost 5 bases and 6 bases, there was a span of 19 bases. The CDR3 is CASSQAPGGGKTQYF. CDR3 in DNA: TGTGCCAGCAGTCAAGCCCCCGGGGGTGGCAAGACCCAGTACTTC.

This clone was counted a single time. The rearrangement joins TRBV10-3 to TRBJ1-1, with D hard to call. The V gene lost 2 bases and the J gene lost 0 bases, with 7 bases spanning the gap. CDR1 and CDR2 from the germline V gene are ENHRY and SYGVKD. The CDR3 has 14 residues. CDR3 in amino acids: CAISEAAMNTEAFF. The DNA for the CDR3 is TGTGCCATCAGTGAGGCGGCTATGAACACTGAAGCTTTCTTT.

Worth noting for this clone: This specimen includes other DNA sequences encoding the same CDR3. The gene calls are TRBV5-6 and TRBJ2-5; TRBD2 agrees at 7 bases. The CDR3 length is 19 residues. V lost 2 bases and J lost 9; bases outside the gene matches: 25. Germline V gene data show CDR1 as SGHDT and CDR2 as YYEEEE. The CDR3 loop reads CASSFGPAAVASGEMAQYF. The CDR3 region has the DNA TGTGCCAGCAGCTTTGGACCCGCGGCGGTGGCTAGCGGTGAGATGGCCCAGTACTTC.

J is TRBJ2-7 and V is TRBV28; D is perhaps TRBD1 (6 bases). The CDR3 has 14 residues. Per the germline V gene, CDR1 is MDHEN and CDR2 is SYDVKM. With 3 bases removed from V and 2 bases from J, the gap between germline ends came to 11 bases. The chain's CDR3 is CASSLSWGPYEQYF. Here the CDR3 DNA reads TGTGCCAGCAGTTTGTCTTGGGGGCCCTACGAGCAGTACTTC.

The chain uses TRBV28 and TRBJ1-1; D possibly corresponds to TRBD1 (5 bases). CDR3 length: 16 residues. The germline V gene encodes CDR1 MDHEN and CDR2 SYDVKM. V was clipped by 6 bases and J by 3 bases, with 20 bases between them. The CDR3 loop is CASSHLPGGVDTEAFF. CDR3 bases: TGTGCCAGCAGCCACCTCCCCGGGGGGGTTGACACTGAAGCTTTCTTT. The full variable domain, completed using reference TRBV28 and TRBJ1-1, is DVKVTQSSRYLVKRTGEKVFLECVQDMDHENMFWYRQDPGLGLRLIYFSYDVKMKEKGDIPEGYSVSREKKERFSLILESASTNQTSMYLCASSHLPGGVDTEAFFGQGTRLTVV.

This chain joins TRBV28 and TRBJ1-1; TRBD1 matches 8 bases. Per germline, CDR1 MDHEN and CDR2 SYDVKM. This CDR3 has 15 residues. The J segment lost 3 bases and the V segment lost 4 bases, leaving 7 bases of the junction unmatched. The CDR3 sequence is CASSWPGGWDTEAFF. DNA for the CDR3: TGTGCCAGCAGTTGGCCAGGGGGCTGGGACACTGAAGCTTTCTTT.

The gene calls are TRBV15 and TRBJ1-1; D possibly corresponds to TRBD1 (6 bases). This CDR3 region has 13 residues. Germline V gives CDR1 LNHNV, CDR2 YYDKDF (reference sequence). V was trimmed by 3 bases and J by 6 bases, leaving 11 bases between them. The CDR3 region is CATSSTGYAEAFF. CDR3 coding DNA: TGTGCCACCAGCAGCACAGGGTACGCTGAAGCTTTCTTT.